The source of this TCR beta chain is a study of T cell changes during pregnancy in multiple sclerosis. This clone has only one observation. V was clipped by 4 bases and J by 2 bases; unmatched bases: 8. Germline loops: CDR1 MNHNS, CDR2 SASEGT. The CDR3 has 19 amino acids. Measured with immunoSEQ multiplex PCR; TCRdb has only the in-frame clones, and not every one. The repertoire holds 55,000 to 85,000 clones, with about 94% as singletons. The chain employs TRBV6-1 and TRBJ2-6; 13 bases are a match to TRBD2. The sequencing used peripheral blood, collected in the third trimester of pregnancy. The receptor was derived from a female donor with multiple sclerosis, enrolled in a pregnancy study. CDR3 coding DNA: TGTGCCAGCAGTGGCAGACTAGCGGGGGGACGCCCTGGGGCCAACGTCCTGACTTTC. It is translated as CASSGRLAGGRPGANVLTF.